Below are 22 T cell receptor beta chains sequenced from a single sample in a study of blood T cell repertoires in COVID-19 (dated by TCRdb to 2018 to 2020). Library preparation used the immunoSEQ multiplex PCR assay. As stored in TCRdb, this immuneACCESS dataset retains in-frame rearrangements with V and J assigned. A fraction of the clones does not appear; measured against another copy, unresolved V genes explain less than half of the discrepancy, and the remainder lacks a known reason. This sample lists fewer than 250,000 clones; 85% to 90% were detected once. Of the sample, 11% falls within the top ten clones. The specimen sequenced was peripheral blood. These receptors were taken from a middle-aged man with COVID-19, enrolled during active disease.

The CDR3 spells CASSLGTGMEPQHF. CDR3 sequence (DNA): TGTGCCAGCAGCCTGGGGACAGGGATGGAACCCCAGCATTTT. The gene calls are TRBV7-6 and TRBJ1-5; 9 positions match TRBD1. This CDR3 is built from 14 residues. Germline CDR1 and CDR2: SGHVS and FNYEAQ. J gave up 10 bases and V 5 bases, and 9 bases lay outside the gene matches. Combining the CDR3 with reference TRBV7-6 and TRBJ1-5 gives the whole variable domain GAGVSQSPRYKVTKRGQDVALRCDPISGHVSLYWYRQALGQGPEFLTYFNYEAQQDKSGLPNDRFSAERPEGSISTLTIQRTEQRDSAMYRCASSLGTGMEPQHFGDGTRLSIL.

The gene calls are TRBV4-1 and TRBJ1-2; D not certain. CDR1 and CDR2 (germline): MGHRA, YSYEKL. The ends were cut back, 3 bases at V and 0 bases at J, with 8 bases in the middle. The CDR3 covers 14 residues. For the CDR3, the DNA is TGCGCCAGCAGCCAGGAACAGACTAACTATGGCTACACCTTC. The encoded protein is CASSQEQTNYGYTF.

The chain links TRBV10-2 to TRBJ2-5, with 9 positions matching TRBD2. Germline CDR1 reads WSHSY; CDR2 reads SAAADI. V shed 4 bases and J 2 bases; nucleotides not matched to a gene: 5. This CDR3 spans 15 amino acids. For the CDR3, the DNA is TGCGCCAGCAGTGTATTGACTAGCGGACAAGAGACCCAGTACTTC. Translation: CASSVLTSGQETQYF.

CDR3: CASSQSGGSGNTIYF. As DNA, the CDR3 is TGTGCCAGCAGCCAATCGGGGGGCTCTGGAAACACCATATATTTT. The rearrangement joins TRBV7-2 to TRBJ1-3, with a tentative D call TRBD1 (5 bases). V was trimmed by 5 bases and J by 0 bases, leaving 11 bases between them. Germline CDR1 reads SGHTA; CDR2 reads FQGNSA. The CDR3 has 15 residues.

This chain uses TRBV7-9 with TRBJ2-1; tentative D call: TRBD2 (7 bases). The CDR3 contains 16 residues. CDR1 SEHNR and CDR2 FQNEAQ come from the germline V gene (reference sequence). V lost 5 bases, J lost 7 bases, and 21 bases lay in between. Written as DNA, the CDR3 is TGTGCCAGCAGCCTAAGGCCACAGGGAGGGGCTAATGAGCAGTTCTTC. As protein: CASSLRPQGGANEQFF.

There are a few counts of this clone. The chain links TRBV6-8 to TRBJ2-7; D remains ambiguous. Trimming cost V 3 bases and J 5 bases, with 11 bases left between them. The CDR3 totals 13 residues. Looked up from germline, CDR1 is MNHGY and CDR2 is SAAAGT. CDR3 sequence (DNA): TGTGCCAGCAGTTATACAGCACTCCACGAGCAGTACTTC. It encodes CASSYTALHEQYF.

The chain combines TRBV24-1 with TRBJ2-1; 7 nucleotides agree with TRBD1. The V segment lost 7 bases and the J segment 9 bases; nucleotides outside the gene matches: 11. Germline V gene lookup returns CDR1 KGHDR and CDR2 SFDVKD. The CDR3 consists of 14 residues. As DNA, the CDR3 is TGTGCCACCAGGGCGACAGGGACCTTAGGTGAGCAGTTCTTC. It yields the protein CATRATGTLGEQFF.

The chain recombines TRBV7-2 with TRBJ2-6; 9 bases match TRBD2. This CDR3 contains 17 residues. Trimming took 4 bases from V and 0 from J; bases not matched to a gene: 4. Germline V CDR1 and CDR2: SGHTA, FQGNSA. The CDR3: CASSSSGGSSGANVLTF. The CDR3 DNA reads TGTGCCAGCAGCTCAAGCGGGGGGAGCTCTGGGGCCAACGTCCTGACTTTC.

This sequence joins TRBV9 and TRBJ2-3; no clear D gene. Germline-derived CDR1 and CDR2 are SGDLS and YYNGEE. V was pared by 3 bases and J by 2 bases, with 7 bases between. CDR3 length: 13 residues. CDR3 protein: CASSAPYTDTQYF. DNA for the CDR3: TGTGCCAGCAGCGCTCCTTACACAGATACGCAGTATTTT.

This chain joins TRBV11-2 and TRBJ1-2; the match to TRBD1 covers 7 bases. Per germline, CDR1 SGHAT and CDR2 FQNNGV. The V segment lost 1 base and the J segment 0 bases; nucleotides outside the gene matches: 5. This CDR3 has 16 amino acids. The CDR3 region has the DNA TGTGCCAGCAGCTTAGCAACAGGGGTGGCTAACTATGGCTACACCTTC. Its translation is CASSLATGVANYGYTF.

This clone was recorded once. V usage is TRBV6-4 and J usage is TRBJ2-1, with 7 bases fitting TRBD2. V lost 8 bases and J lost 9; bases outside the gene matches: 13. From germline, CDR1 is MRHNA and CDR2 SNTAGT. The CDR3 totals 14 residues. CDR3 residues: CASGQAGLPGEQFF. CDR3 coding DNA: TGTGCCAGCGGACAAGCGGGGTTGCCTGGTGAGCAGTTCTTC.

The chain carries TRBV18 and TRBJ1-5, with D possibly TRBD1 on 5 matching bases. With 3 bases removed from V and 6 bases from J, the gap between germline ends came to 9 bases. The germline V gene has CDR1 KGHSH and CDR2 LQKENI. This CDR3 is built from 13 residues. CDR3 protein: CASSPGGSQPQHF. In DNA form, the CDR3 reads TGTGCCAGCTCACCGGGGGGTAGTCAGCCCCAGCATTTT.

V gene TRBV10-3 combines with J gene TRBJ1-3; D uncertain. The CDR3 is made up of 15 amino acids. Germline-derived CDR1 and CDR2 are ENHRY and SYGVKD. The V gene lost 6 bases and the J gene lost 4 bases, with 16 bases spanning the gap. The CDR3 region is CAIRGWEPIGNTIYF. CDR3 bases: TGTGCCATCAGAGGTTGGGAGCCCATCGGAAACACCATATATTTT.

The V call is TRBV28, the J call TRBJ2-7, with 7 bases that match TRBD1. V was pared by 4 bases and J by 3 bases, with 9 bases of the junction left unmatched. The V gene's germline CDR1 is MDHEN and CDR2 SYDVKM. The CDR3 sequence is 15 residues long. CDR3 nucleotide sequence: TGTGCCAGCAGTTCCAAGGGGGACAGAAGCTACGAGCAGTACTTC. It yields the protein CASSSKGDRSYEQYF.

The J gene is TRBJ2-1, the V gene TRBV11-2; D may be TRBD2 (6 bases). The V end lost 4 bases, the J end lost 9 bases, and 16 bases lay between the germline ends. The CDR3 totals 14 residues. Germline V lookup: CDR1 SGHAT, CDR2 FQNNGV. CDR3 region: CASSSGLGTSEQFF. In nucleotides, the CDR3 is TGTGCCAGCAGCTCGGGACTTGGTACAAGTGAGCAGTTCTTC.

Here the CDR3 DNA reads TGTGCCAGCAGTTTACACAGGGGTCGGGAGACCCAGTACTTC. Its translation is CASSLHRGRETQYF. The V and J genes are TRBV28 and TRBJ2-5; 7 bases align to TRBD1. The CDR3 covers 14 residues. V lost 2 bases and J lost 5; bases outside the gene matches: 5. Germline CDR1 reads MDHEN; CDR2 reads SYDVKM.

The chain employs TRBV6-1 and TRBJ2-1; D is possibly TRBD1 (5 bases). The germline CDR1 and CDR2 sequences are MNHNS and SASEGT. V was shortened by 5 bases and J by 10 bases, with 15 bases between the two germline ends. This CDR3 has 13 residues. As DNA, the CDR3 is TGTGCCAGCAGTTCTCCATCGAGACAGGAGCAGTTCTTC. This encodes CASSSPSRQEQFF.

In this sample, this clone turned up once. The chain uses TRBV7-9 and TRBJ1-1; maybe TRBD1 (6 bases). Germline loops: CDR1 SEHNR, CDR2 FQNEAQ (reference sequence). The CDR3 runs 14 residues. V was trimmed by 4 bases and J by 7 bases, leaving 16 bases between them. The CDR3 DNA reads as TGTGCCAGCAGCTCGGACAGCCGCTACTTTGAAGCTTTCTTT. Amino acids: CASSSDSRYFEAFF.

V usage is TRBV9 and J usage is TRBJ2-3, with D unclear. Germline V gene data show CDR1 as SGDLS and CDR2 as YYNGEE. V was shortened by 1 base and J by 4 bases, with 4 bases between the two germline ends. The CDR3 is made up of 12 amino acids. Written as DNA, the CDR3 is TGTGCCAGCAGCGTAAGCGCAGATACGCAGTATTTT. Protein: CASSVSADTQYF. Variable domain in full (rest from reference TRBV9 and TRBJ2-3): DSGVTQTPKHLITATGQRVTLRCSPRSGDLSVYWYQQSLDQGLQFLIQYYNGEERAKGNILERFSAQQFPDLHSELNLSSLELGDSALYFCASSVSADTQYFGPGTRLTVL.

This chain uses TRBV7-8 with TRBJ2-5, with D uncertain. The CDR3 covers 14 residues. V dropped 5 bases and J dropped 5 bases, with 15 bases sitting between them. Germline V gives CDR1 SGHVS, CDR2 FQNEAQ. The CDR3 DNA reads TGTGCCAGCAGCCCCTTGTCGCTCGGGGAGACCCAGTACTTC. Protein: CASSPLSLGETQYF.

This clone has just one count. In DNA form, the CDR3 reads TGTGCCAGCAGTTTCGCGGAGACCCAGTACTTC. Translated, it gives CASSFAETQYF. The chain uses TRBV12-3 or TRBV12-4 and TRBJ2-5; D unresolved. V dropped 3 bases and J dropped 5 bases, with 4 bases sitting between them. The CDR3 runs 11 residues.

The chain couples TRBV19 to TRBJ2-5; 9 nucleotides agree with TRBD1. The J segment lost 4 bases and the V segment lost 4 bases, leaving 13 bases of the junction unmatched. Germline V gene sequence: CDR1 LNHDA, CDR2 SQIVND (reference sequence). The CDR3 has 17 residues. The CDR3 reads CASSNPPGTGIGETQYF. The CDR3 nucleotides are TGTGCCAGTAGTAACCCGCCCGGGACAGGGATCGGAGAGACCCAGTACTTC.